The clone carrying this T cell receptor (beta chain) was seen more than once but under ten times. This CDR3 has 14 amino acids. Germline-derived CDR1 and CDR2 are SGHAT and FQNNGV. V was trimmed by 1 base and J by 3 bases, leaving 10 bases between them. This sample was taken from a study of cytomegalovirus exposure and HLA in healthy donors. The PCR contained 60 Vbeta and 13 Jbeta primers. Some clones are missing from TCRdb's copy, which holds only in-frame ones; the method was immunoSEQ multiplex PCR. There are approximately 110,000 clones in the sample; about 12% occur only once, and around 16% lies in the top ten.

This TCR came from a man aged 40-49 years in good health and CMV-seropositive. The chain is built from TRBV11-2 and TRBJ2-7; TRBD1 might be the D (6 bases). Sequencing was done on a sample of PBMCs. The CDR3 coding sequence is TGTGCCAGCAGCTTAGGTAGACAGGTCTACGAGCAGTACTTC. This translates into CASSLGRQVYEQYF.